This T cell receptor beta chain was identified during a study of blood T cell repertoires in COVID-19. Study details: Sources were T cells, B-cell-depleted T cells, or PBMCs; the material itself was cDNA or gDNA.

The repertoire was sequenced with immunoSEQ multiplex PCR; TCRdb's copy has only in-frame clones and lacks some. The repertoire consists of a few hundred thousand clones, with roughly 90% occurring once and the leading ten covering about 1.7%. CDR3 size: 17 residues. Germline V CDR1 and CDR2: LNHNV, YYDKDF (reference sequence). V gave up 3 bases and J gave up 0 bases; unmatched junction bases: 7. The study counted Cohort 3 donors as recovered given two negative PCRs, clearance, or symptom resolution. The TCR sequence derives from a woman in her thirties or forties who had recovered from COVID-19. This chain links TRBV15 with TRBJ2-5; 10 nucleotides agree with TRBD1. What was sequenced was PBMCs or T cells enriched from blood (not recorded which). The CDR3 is CATSSAPGTGDQETQYF. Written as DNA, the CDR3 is TGTGCCACCAGCAGCGCCCCTGGGACAGGGGACCAAGAGACCCAGTACTTC.